This T cell receptor (beta chain) was sequenced in a study of Graves' ophthalmopathy and Graves' hyperthyroidism. Broader study findings: A model built from 13 signatures distinguished ophthalmopathy from stable hyperthyroidism with roughly 85% sensitivity and about 77% specificity.

Germline V gene sequence: CDR1 SQVTM, CDR2 ANQGSEA. The length of the CDR3 is 15 residues. Germline trimming cut 4 bases from V and 7 bases from J; bases unmatched to any gene: 6. Exclusion covered patients with other autoimmune diseases or uncontrolled infections (as well as pregnancy or lactation). About this clonotype: As yet, its antigen is unknown.

RNA transcripts provided the template for amplifying TCR beta CDR3 regions. Scientists carried out first-round RT-PCR using HTBI primers and then a second-round multiplex PCR. TCRdb independently ran MiXCR on the multiplex PCR reads; one entry per CDR3 protein. This sample has 900,000 to 1,200,000 distinct CDR3 sequences, with about two fifths found just once. V and J are TRBV29-1 and TRBJ1-6, with TRBD1 identical over 11 bases. The sample taken for sequencing was peripheral blood or thyroid tissue (not recorded which). This clonotype was obtained from an adult man with Graves' hyperthyroidism. The CDR3 reads CSVGGQGARNSPLHF. In nucleotides, the CDR3 is TGCAGCGTTGGCGGACAGGGGGCGAGGAATTCACCCCTCCACTTT.